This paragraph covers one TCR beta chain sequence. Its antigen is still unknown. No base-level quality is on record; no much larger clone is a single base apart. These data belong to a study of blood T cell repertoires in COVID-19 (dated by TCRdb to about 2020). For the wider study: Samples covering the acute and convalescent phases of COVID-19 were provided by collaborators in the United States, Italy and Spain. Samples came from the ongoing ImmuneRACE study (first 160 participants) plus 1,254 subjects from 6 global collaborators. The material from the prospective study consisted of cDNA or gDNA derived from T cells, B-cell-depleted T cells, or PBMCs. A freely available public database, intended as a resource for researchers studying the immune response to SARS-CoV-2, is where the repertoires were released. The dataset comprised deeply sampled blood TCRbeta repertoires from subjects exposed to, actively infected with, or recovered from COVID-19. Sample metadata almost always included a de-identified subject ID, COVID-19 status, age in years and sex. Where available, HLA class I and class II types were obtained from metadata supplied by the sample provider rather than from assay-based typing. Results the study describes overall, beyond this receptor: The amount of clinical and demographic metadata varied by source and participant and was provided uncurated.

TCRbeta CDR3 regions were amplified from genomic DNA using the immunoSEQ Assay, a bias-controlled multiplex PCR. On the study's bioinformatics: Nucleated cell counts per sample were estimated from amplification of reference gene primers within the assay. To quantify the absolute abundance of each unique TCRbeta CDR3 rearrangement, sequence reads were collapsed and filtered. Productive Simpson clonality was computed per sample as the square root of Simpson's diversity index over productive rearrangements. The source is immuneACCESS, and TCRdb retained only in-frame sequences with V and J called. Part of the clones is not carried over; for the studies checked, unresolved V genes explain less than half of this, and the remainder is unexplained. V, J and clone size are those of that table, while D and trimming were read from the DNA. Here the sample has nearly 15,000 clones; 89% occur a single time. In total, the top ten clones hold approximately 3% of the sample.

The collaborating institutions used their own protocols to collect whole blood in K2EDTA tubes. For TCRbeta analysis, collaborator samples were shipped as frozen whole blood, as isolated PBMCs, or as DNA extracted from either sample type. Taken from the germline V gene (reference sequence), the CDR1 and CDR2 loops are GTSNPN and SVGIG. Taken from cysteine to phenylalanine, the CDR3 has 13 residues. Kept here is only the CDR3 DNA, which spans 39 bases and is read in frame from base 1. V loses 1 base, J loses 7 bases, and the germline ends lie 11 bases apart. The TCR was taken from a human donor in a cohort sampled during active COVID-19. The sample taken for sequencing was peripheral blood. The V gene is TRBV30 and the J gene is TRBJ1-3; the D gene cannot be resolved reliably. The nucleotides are TGTGCCTGGAGTGGCGGAGTCGGGAACACCATATATTTT. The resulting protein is CAWSGGVGNTIYF.